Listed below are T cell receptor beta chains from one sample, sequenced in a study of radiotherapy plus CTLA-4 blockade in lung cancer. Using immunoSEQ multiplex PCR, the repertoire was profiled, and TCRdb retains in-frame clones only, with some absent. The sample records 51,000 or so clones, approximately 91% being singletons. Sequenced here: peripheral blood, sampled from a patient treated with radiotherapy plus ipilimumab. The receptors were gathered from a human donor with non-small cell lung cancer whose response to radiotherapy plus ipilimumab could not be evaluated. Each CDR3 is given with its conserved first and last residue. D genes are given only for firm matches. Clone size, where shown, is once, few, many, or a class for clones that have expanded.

cdr3_aa: CSIWRGTEAFF
cdr3_nt: TGCAGCATATGGAGAGGGACTGAAGCTTTCTTT
clone_size: .
v_call: TRBV29-1
d_call: .
j_call: TRBJ1-1

cdr3_aa: CASSPQGAPPAAEAFF
cdr3_nt: TGCGCCAGCAGCCCCCAGGGGGCCCCGCCAGCCGCTGAAGCTTTCTTT
clone_size: few
v_call: TRBV4-1
d_call: TRBD1
j_call: TRBJ1-1

cdr3_aa: CASSLGRGAIEQYF
cdr3_nt: TGTGCCAGCAGCTTAGGCAGGGGGGCTATCGAGCAGTACTTC
clone_size: .
v_call: TRBV7-2
d_call: .
j_call: TRBJ2-7

cdr3_aa: CASSPLKGTGRYEQYF
cdr3_nt: TGTGCCAGCAGCCCCCTTAAGGGGACAGGGCGATACGAGCAGTACTTC
clone_size: .
v_call: TRBV14
d_call: TRBD1
j_call: TRBJ2-7

cdr3_aa: CASRSPGLAGYEQYF
cdr3_nt: TGTGCCAGCAGATCCCCTGGACTAGCGGGCTACGAGCAGTACTTC
clone_size: .
v_call: TRBV28
d_call: TRBD2
j_call: TRBJ2-7

cdr3_aa: CASSQGGDSSTEAFF
cdr3_nt: TGCGCCAGCAGCCAAGGAGGGGACAGCAGCACTGAAGCTTTCTTT
clone_size: .
v_call: TRBV4-1
d_call: TRBD1
j_call: TRBJ1-1

cdr3_aa: CAWSVIWARGASGANVLTF
cdr3_nt: TGTGCCTGGAGTGTGATTTGGGCCAGGGGAGCTTCTGGGGCCAACGTCCTGACTTTC
clone_size: .
v_call: TRBV30
d_call: .
j_call: TRBJ2-6

cdr3_aa: CASSPWRASTDTQYF
cdr3_nt: TGTGCCAGCAGCCCTTGGCGGGCCAGCACAGATACGCAGTATTTT
clone_size: .
v_call: TRBV7-2
d_call: .
j_call: TRBJ2-3

cdr3_aa: CASSPQGAGEQYF
cdr3_nt: TGCGCCAGCAGCCCACAGGGGGCCGGAGAGCAGTACTTC
clone_size: few
v_call: TRBV5-1
d_call: TRBD1
j_call: TRBJ2-7

cdr3_aa: CSVGLGQGMTSGTPFYNEQFF
cdr3_nt: TGCAGCGTTGGCTTGGGACAGGGGATGACTAGCGGGACCCCCTTCTACAATGAGCAGTTCTTC
clone_size: .
v_call: TRBV29-1
d_call: .
j_call: TRBJ2-1

cdr3_aa: CASREAVGSPPEGYTF
cdr3_nt: TGTGCCAGCAGGGAGGCTGTAGGGAGCCCTCCTGAAGGCTACACCTTC
clone_size: .
v_call: TRBV28
d_call: .
j_call: TRBJ1-2

cdr3_aa: CASSLRGRPDSGANVLTF
cdr3_nt: TGTGCCAGCAGTTTAAGGGGCCGTCCCGACTCTGGGGCCAACGTCCTGACTTTC
clone_size: .
v_call: TRBV27
d_call: .
j_call: TRBJ2-6

cdr3_aa: CAISESMGLAGPSTDTQYF
cdr3_nt: TGTGCCATCAGTGAGTCGATGGGACTAGCGGGGCCTAGCACAGATACGCAGTATTTT
clone_size: .
v_call: TRBV10-3
d_call: TRBD2
j_call: TRBJ2-3

cdr3_aa: CATSRDYTYTEAFF
cdr3_nt: TGTGCCACCAGCAGAGATTACACCTACACTGAAGCTTTCTTT
clone_size: once
v_call: TRBV15
d_call: .
j_call: TRBJ1-1

cdr3_aa: CASSQEQTGTRAQFF
cdr3_nt: TGCGCCAGCAGCCAAGAGCAGACCGGGACTAGAGCGCAGTTCTTC
clone_size: .
v_call: TRBV4-1
d_call: TRBD2
j_call: TRBJ2-1

cdr3_aa: CASSFRGRGFNYGYTF
cdr3_nt: TGTGCCAGCAGCTTCCGGGGGAGGGGTTTCAACTATGGCTACACCTTC
clone_size: .
v_call: TRBV7-9
d_call: .
j_call: TRBJ1-2

cdr3_aa: CATSWGRLNTEAFF
cdr3_nt: TGTGCCACCAGCTGGGGGCGGCTGAACACTGAAGCTTTCTTT
clone_size: .
v_call: TRBV15
d_call: .
j_call: TRBJ1-1

cdr3_aa: CASSSQALDGYTF
cdr3_nt: TGTGCCAGCAGCTCACAGGCGCTGGATGGCTACACCTTC
clone_size: .
v_call: TRBV5-6
d_call: .
j_call: TRBJ1-2

cdr3_aa: CASSPQGLEQYF
cdr3_nt: TGTGCCAGCAGCCCTCAGGGGCTCGAGCAGTACTTC
clone_size: .
v_call: TRBV7-2
d_call: .
j_call: TRBJ2-7

cdr3_aa: CASSQDGGWGTEAFF
cdr3_nt: TGCGCCAGCAGCCAAGATGGGGGGTGGGGCACTGAAGCTTTCTTT
clone_size: .
v_call: TRBV4-3
d_call: .
j_call: TRBJ1-1

cdr3_aa: CASSTWTGVSYEQYF
cdr3_nt: TGTGCCAGCAGTACCTGGACAGGGGTCTCCTACGAGCAGTACTTC
clone_size: .
v_call: TRBV28
d_call: TRBD1
j_call: TRBJ2-7

cdr3_aa: CASKRGTQYNEQFF
cdr3_nt: TGTGCCAGCAAGCGGGGGACCCAATACAATGAGCAGTTCTTC
clone_size: .
v_call: TRBV7-2
d_call: TRBD2
j_call: TRBJ2-1

cdr3_aa: CASTLPTGLAGGQETQYF
cdr3_nt: TGTGCCAGCACCCTCCCTACGGGACTAGCGGGAGGTCAGGAGACCCAGTACTTC
clone_size: .
v_call: TRBV28
d_call: TRBD2
j_call: TRBJ2-5

cdr3_aa: CASSKTPTGANYEQYF
cdr3_nt: TGTGCCAGCAGCAAAACCCCGACAGGGGCGAACTACGAGCAGTACTTC
clone_size: .
v_call: TRBV21-1
d_call: .
j_call: TRBJ2-7